One and the same sample provided the 20 T cell receptor beta chains below, sequenced in a study of blood T cell repertoires in COVID-19. Some clones are missing from TCRdb's copy, which holds only in-frame ones; the method was immunoSEQ multiplex PCR. The table has around 300,000 clones, 88% seen once; the top ten hold 3.5% to 4%. The specimen sequenced was peripheral blood. These receptors came from a woman aged 50 to 60 with active or convalescent COVID-19.

This clone occurred once. An end of the junction does not agree with germline; a read error may underlie this. V usage is TRBV5-6 and J usage is TRBJ1-1, with TRBD1 identical over 7 bases. CDR3 length: 12 amino acids. Germline V gene data show CDR1 as SGHDT and CDR2 as YYEEEE. The CDR3 region is CASSFSLGTANF. As DNA, the CDR3 is TGTGCCAGCAGCTTCTCTCTCGGGACAGCCAACTTT.

The chain links TRBV5-4 to TRBJ2-7, with TRBD1 matching 8 bases. This CDR3 is built from 15 residues. CDR1 and CDR2 (germline): SGHNT, YYREEE (reference sequence). The trim removed 2 bases at V and 4 bases at J, leaving 8 bases unmatched. CDR3 amino acids: CASSFMAGGWYEQYF. The CDR3 DNA follows: TGTGCCAGCAGCTTTATGGCAGGGGGCTGGTACGAGCAGTACTTC.

The chain links TRBV5-1 to TRBJ2-5; TRBD2 matches at 7 bases. The CDR3 is made up of 13 amino acids. Looked up from germline, CDR1 is SGHRS and CDR2 is YFSETQ. V dropped 4 bases and J dropped 5; count of bases not matched to a gene: 5. The CDR3 DNA follows: TGCGCCAGCAGCGTCGGACTAGTTGAGACCCAGTACTTC. This gives the protein CASSVGLVETQYF.

The rearrangement links TRBV5-8 to TRBJ1-2; 7 bases match TRBD1. The ends lost 4 bases at V and 8 bases at J; junction bases unmatched: 8. This CDR3 is 13 amino acids long. Germline CDR1 and CDR2: SGHTS and YDEGEE. CDR3 protein: CASSQRQGGGYTF. In DNA, the CDR3 is TGTGCCAGCAGCCAGAGACAGGGCGGCGGCTACACCTTC.

The chain links TRBV7-2 to TRBJ2-7; tentative D call: TRBD1 (5 bases). The CDR3 totals 17 residues. V was trimmed by 5 bases and J by 0 bases, leaving 20 bases between them. CDR1 and CDR2 (germline): SGHTA, FQGNSA. CDR3 sequence: CASSTPPGGQTSYEQYF. Written as DNA, the CDR3 is TGTGCCAGCAGCACGCCCCCCGGCGGACAAACCTCCTACGAGCAGTACTTC.

This chain links TRBV6-5 with TRBJ2-7; TRBD2 matches at 8 bases. There are 14 residues in the CDR3. Germline loops: CDR1 MNHEY, CDR2 SVGAGI. J was trimmed by 2 bases and V by 5 bases; bases with no gene match: 5. The DNA of the CDR3 is TGTGCCAGCAGTCGGCGGGAGGATACCTACGAGCAGTACTTC. Residues: CASSRREDTYEQYF.

The chain joins TRBV6-2 or TRBV6-3 to TRBJ2-6, with a weak D call TRBD1 (5 bases). CDR1 is MNHEY and CDR2 is SVGEGT in the germline V gene. The CDR3 runs to 16 residues. The germline V and J ends were trimmed by 5 bases and 2 bases, with 13 bases remaining between them. CDR3 protein: CASSDPQGTGANVLTF. The CDR3 DNA follows: TGTGCCAGCAGTGACCCCCAGGGAACTGGGGCCAACGTCCTGACTTTC.

This clone was seen more than once but under ten times. For the CDR3, the DNA is TGTGCCAGCAGCTCAAGGACAGGCCCGAACACTGAAGCTTTCTTT. Encoded protein: CASSSRTGPNTEAFF. V gene TRBV28 combines with J gene TRBJ1-1; 7 bases map to TRBD1. CDR3 size: 15 residues. V gave up 6 bases and J gave up 1 base; unmatched junction bases: 8. Germline-derived CDR1 and CDR2 are MDHEN and SYDVKM.

Notes on this clone: Germline is not matched at one junction end, which may reflect a read error. V gene TRBV7-7 combines with J gene TRBJ2-3; 11 bases align to TRBD2. In germline, CDR1 is SSHAT, CDR2 FNYEAQ (reference sequence). CDR3 length: 15 amino acids. In nucleotides, the CDR3 is TGTGCTAGCAGCTTTCTAGCGGGGGGAGTGGATACGCAGTATTTT. It codes for CASSFLAGGVDTQYF.

This chain connects TRBV5-6 to TRBJ2-1; perhaps TRBD2 as D (7 bases). V lost 2 bases to trimming and J lost 8 bases, with 14 bases between them. The CDR3 runs 14 residues. Germline loops: CDR1 SGHDT, CDR2 YYEEEE. The CDR3 coding sequence is TGTGCCAGCAGCTTCCCATCGGGGGGCGATGAGCAGTTCTTC. It translates to CASSFPSGGDEQFF.

This chain uses TRBV11-1 with TRBJ2-5; a weak D match, TRBD1 (6 bases). The CDR3 has 13 residues. CDR1 and CDR2 from the germline V gene are SGHAT and FQDESV (reference sequence). The ends were cut back, 8 bases at V and 4 bases at J, with 14 bases in the middle. The CDR3 region is CASGNAGVETQYF. The CDR3, as DNA: TGTGCCAGCGGAAACGCAGGGGTAGAGACCCAGTACTTC.

The chain employs TRBV4-1 and TRBJ1-1; D may be TRBD1 (5 bases). The CDR3 totals 15 residues. Germline V gives CDR1 MGHRA, CDR2 YSYEKL. V was trimmed by 0 bases and J by 1 base, leaving 9 bases between them. The chain's CDR3 is CASSQDIDRNTEAFF. The CDR3 DNA sequence: TGCGCCAGCAGCCAAGATATCGACAGGAACACTGAAGCTTTCTTT.

This chain uses TRBV19 with TRBJ1-3, with TRBD1 matching 9 bases. The length of the CDR3 is 18 residues. V shed 3 bases and J 1 base; nucleotides not matched to a gene: 10. Looked up from germline, CDR1 is LNHDA and CDR2 is SQIVND (reference sequence). The CDR3 DNA reads TGTGCCAGTAGTATCGTAACCTCGGGACAGGGTTCTGGAAACACCATATATTTT. It codes for CASSIVTSGQGSGNTIYF.

This clone was seen once. The DNA for the CDR3 is TGTGCCACCAGTGATCCCCGGGACAGGGTCCAGGAAAAACTGTTTTTT. It specifies CATSDPRDRVQEKLFF. The chain carries TRBV24-1 and TRBJ1-4; the match to TRBD1 covers 9 bases. CDR1 is KGHDR, CDR2 SFDVKD, per germline. The CDR3 is made up of 16 amino acids. The V segment lost 3 bases and the J segment 8 bases; nucleotides outside the gene matches: 9.

The chain is built from TRBV18 and TRBJ1-1; 7 bases map to TRBD1. The CDR3 extends over 15 amino acids. Germline CDR1 KGHSH, CDR2 LQKENI. Trimming took 3 bases from V and 4 from J; bases not matched to a gene: 8. CDR3 in DNA: TGTGCCAGCTCACCGAACCAGGGGGTTGGCACTGAAGCTTTCTTT. The encoded protein is CASSPNQGVGTEAFF.

The rearrangement uses TRBV19 and TRBJ1-5; no reliable D call. Germline CDR1 and CDR2: LNHDA and SQIVND (reference sequence). CDR3 length: 15 residues. V gave up 5 bases and J gave up 0 bases, with 11 bases separating them. The CDR3, as DNA: TGTGCCAGTAGTCCCGGACTGATTAGCAATCAGCCCCAGCATTTT. It codes for CASSPGLISNQPQHF.

The chain is built from TRBV6-2 or TRBV6-3 and TRBJ1-6; maybe TRBD1 (6 bases). The CDR3 extends over 19 amino acids. Germline-derived CDR1 and CDR2 are MNHEY and SVGEGT. V dropped 0 bases and J dropped 9 bases, with 24 bases sitting between them. The DNA for the CDR3 is TGTGCCAGCAGTTACTCGGCGACAGGCCATCCGCGAAATAGTTCACCCCTCCACTTT. The encoded protein is CASSYSATGHPRNSSPLHF.

This chain joins TRBV7-6 and TRBJ1-4; no definite D call. Trimming left V 6 bases short and J 2 bases short, with 10 bases between. Germline lookup yields CDR1 SGHVS and CDR2 FNYEAQ. This CDR3 contains 14 residues. CDR3 in DNA: TGTGCCAGCAGTCCGACACCGACTAATGAAAAACTGTTTTTT. It encodes CASSPTPTNEKLFF.

The rearrangement links TRBV9 to TRBJ1-1; 11 bases fit TRBD1. J was trimmed by 4 bases and V by 2 bases; bases with no gene match: 7. In germline, CDR1 is SGDLS, CDR2 YYNGEE. CDR3 size: 16 residues. The CDR3 nucleotides are TGTGCCAGCAGCGTTTCCGGGACAGGGGGTTTCACTGAAGCTTTCTTT. This sequence encodes CASSVSGTGGFTEAFF.

The chain links TRBV5-1 to TRBJ1-3; D is possibly TRBD1 (5 bases). The germline CDR1 and CDR2 sequences are SGHRS and YFSETQ. CDR3 length: 15 amino acids. V lost 3 bases to trimming and J lost 2 bases, with 12 bases between them. DNA of the CDR3: TGCGCCAGCAGCTCAAACGGAGGGGCTGGAAACACCATATATTTT. Translating gives CASSSNGGAGNTIYF.